This record covers a single T cell receptor (beta chain). Its antigen is still unknown. No per-base quality is available; no much larger clone lies one base away. These data come from a study of blood T cell repertoires in COVID-19 (dated by TCRdb to 2018 to 2021). In terms of the full investigation: Collaborator samples came from the United States, Italy and Spain and covered acute and convalescent phases of COVID-19. The prospective study material was composed of cDNA or gDNA derived from T cells, B-cell-depleted T cells, or PBMCs. Deeply sampled blood TCRbeta repertoires from subjects exposed to, actively infected with, or recovered from COVID-19 were included in the dataset. The repertoires were made available in a free public database intended to serve as a resource for research on the immune response to SARS-CoV-2. Samples were obtained from the ongoing ImmuneRACE study (first 160 participants) and from 1,000 to 1,500 subjects provided by 6 global collaborators. The sample metadata nearly always contained a de-identified subject ID, COVID-19 status, age in years and sex. Where available, HLA class I and class II types were obtained from metadata supplied by the sample provider rather than from assay-based typing. General findings and caveats noted by the study authors: Clinical and demographic metadata were provided uncurated, with the amount varying by source and participant.

The germline V gene provides CDR1 SNHLY and CDR2 FYNNEI. Its CDR3 holds 15 amino acids, cysteine through phenylalanine. The retained sequence is limited to the CDR3, 45 bases, with the frame set at the first base. Trimming removed 5 bases from V and 5 bases from J; the gene matches leave 10 bases unexplained. Each collaborating institution followed its own protocols to collect whole blood in K2EDTA tubes. For TCRbeta analysis, collaborator samples were shipped as frozen whole blood, as isolated PBMCs, or as DNA extracted from either sample type. TCRbeta CDR3 regions were amplified from genomic DNA by means of the immunoSEQ Assay, a bias-controlled multiplex PCR. Processing in the source paper ran as follows. The number of nucleated cells in each sample was estimated from the amplification of reference gene primers within the assay. To quantify the absolute abundance of each unique TCRbeta CDR3 rearrangement, sequence reads were collapsed and filtered. For each sample, productive Simpson clonality was calculated by taking the square root of Simpson's diversity index across productive rearrangements. Held by TCRdb, this immuneACCESS table contains in-frame sequences only and omits some clones. Under half of the omission traces to an unresolved V gene where checked; the cause of the rest is unknown. V, J and clone size derive from that table, while D and trimming were established from the DNA sequence. A total of about 48,000 clones appear in this sample, approximately 87% of them only once. Approximately 16% of the sample is in the top ten clones.

The sequence is built from TRBV2 and TRBJ2-3; TRBD1 matches 7 bases in the middle. The specimen was peripheral blood. This clonotype was sampled from a human donor in a cohort sampled during active COVID-19. The nucleotide sequence is given as TGTGCCAGCAGTCACGGGACAGCGAATGTAGATACGCAGTATTTT. This gives the protein CASSHGTANVDTQYF.